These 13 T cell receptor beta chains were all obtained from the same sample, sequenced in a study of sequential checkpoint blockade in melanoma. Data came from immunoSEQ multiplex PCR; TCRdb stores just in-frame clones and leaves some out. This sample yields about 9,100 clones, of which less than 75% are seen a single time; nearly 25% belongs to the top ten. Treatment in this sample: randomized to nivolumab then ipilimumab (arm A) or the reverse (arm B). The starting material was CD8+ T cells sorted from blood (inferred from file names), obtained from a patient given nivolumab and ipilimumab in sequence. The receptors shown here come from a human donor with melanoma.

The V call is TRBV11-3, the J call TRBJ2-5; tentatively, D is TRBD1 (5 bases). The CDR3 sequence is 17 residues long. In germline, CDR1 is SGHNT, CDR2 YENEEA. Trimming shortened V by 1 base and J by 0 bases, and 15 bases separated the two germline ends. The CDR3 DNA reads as TGTGCCAGCAGCTTAGGGGGCGTGGGAAGGGACCAAGAGACCCAGTACTTC. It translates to CASSLGGVGRDQETQYF.

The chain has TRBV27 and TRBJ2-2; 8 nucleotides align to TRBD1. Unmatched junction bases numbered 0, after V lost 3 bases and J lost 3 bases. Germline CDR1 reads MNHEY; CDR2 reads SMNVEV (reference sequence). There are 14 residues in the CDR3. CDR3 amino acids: CASSLTGDTGELFF. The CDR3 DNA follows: TGTGCCAGCAGTTTGACAGGGGACACCGGGGAGCTGTTTTTT.

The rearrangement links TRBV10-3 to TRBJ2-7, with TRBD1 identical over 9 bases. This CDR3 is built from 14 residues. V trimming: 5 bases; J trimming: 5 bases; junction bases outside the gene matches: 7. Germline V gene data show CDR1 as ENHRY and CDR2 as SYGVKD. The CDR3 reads CAISPTGGTHEQYF. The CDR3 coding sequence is TGTGCCATCAGTCCGACAGGGGGGACTCACGAGCAGTACTTC.

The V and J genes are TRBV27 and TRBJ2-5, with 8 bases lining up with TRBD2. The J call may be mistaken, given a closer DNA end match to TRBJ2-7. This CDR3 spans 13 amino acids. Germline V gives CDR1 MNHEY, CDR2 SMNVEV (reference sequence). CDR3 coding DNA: TGTGCCAGCAGTTTATTTCGGGGGGGCGAGCAGTACTTC. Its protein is CASSLFRGGEQYF.

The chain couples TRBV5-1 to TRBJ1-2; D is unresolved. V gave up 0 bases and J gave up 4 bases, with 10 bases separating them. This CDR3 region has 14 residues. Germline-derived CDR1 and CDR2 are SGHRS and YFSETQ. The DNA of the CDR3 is TGCGCCAGCAGCTTGGCCGGAGCGGCCTATGGCTACACCTTC. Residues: CASSLAGAAYGYTF.

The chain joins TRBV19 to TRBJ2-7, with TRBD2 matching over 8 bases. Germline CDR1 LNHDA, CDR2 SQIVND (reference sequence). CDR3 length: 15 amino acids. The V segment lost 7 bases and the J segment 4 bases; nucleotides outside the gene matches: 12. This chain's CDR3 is CASKPAGGNQYEQYF. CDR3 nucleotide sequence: TGTGCCAGTAAACCGGCGGGGGGTAATCAATACGAGCAGTACTTC.

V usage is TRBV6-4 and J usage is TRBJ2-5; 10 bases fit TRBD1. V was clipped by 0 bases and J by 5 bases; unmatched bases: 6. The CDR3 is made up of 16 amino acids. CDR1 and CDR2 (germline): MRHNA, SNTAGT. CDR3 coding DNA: TGTGCCAGCAGTGACTCCCCCGGGACAGGGGTGGAGACCCAGTACTTC. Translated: CASSDSPGTGVETQYF.

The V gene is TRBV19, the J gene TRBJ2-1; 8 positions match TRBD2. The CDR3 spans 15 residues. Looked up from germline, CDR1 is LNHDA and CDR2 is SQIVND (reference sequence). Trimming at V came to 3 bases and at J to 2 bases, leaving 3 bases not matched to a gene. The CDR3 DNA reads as TGTGCCAGTAGTATCTCGGGACTAGCCTACAATGAGCAGTTCTTC. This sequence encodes CASSISGLAYNEQFF.

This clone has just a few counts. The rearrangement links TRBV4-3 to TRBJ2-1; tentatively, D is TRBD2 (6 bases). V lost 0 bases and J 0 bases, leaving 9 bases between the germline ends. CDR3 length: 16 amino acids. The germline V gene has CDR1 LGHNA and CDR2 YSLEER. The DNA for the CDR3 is TGCGCCAGCAGCCAAGACCTCGGGGGCTCCTACAATGAGCAGTTCTTC. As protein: CASSQDLGGSYNEQFF.

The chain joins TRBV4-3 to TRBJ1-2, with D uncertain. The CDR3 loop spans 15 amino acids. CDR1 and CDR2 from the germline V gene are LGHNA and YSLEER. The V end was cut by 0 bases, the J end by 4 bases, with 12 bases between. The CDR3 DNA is TGCGCCAGCAGCCAAGATCGGAGGGATCCCTATGGCTACACCTTC. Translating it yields CASSQDRRDPYGYTF.

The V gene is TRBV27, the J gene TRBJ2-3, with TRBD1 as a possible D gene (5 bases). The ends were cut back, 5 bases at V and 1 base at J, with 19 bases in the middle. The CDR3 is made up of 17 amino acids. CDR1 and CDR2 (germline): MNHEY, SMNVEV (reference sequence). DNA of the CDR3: TGTGCCAGCAGTCAACCCCTCAGGGTCGGAGGCACAGATACGCAGTATTTT. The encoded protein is CASSQPLRVGGTDTQYF.

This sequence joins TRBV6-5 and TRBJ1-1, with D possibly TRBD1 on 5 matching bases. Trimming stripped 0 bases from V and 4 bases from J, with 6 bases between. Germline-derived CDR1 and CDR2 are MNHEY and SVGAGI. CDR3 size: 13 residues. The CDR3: CASSYSGVTEAFF. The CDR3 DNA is TGTGCCAGCAGTTACTCAGGGGTCACTGAAGCTTTCTTT.

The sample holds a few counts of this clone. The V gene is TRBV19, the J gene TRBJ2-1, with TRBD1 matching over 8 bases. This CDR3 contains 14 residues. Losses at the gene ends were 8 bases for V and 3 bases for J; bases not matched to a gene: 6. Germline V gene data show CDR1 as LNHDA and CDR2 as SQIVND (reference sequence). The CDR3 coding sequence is TGTGCCAGTTCACAGGGGGGAGACTACAATGAGCAGTTCTTC. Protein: CASSQGGDYNEQFF.